A single sample is the source of the 3 T cell receptor beta chains below, sequenced in a study of PD-L1 blockade in urothelial cancer. Clones were read by immunoSEQ multiplex PCR, and TCRdb kept only the in-frame ones, dropping some. The table records about 72,000 clones, roughly nine tenths of them present only once. Time point meaning: pretreatment peripheral blood. The sample consisted of PBMCs, taken around atezolizumab (anti-PD-L1) treatment. Receptors originate from a man in his 70s with urothelial cancer.

The V and J genes are TRBV19 and TRBJ1-1, with D unresolved. V dropped 6 bases and J dropped 6 bases, with 14 bases sitting between them. The CDR3 has 13 amino acids. CDR1 LNHDA and CDR2 SQIVND come from the germline V gene (reference sequence). The CDR3 protein is CASRFKGGPEAFF. The CDR3 coding sequence is TGTGCCAGTAGGTTTAAGGGAGGGCCTGAAGCTTTCTTT. Full variable domain (remainder filled in from reference TRBV19 and TRBJ1-1): DGGITQSPKYLFRKEGQNVTLSCEQNLNHDAMYWYRQDPGQGLRLIYYSQIVNDFQKGDIAEGYSVSREKKESFPLTVTSAQKNPTAFYLCASRFKGGPEAFFGQGTRLTVV.

This clone was recorded a few times. The CDR3 sequence: CASNRGLGEAFF. The DNA for the CDR3 is TGTGCCAGTAACAGGGGGCTTGGTGAAGCTTTCTTT. This chain joins TRBV10-3 and TRBJ1-1, with 9 bases matching TRBD1. CDR1 ENHRY and CDR2 SYGVKD come from the germline V gene. This CDR3 region has 12 residues. Germline trimming cut 10 bases from V and 7 bases from J; bases unmatched to any gene: 7.

This chain joins TRBV28 and TRBJ1-1, with 7 bases fitting TRBD1. The V and J ends lost 3 bases and 3 bases, in that order; junction bases with no gene match: 4. This CDR3 comprises 14 residues. CDR1 and CDR2 from the germline V gene are MDHEN and SYDVKM. The CDR3 sequence: CASSLTGHYTEAFF. DNA for the CDR3: TGTGCCAGCAGTTTGACAGGGCATTACACTGAAGCTTTCTTT.